This is a list of T cell receptor beta chains from one sample in a study of cytomegalovirus exposure and HLA in healthy donors. This table comes from immunoSEQ multiplex PCR, and its TCRdb copy is limited to in-frame clones, with some not included. The sample shows around 130,000 clones, roughly 90% of them seen only once. The sample consisted of PBMCs. The receptor set was obtained from a man aged 30 to 45 in good health and CMV-seronegative. The CDR3 runs from the conserved cysteine through the conserved F or W. D genes are given only for firm matches. Not every row has a clone size; where given, it reads once, few, many or a size class.

j_call | v_call | clone_size | d_call | cdr3_aa | cdr3_nt
TRBJ2-1 | TRBV6-5 | . | . | CASSSLLGSSYNEQFF | TGTGCCAGCAGTTCCCTGTTGGGCAGCTCCTACAATGAGCAGTTCTTC
TRBJ1-4 | TRBV2 | few | . | CASSEQGVNEKLFF | TGTGCCAGCAGTGAACAGGGCGTAAATGAAAAACTGTTTTTT
TRBJ1-5 | TRBV7-2 | once | . | CASSLGGATPQHF | TGTGCCAGCAGCTTGGGGGGGGCAACCCCCCAGCATTTT
TRBJ1-4 | TRBV15 | . | . | CATSRVGRTDNEKLFF | TGTGCCACCAGCAGAGTGGGTAGGACAGATAATGAAAAACTGTTTTTT
TRBJ1-5 | TRBV4-1 | once | . | CASSQSEGIQPQHF | TGCGCCAGCAGCCAATCGGAGGGTATTCAGCCCCAGCATTTT
TRBJ1-2 | TRBV6-1 | . | . | CASSVGQSNNYGYTF | TGTGCCAGCAGTGTTGGACAATCAAATAACTATGGCTACACCTTC
TRBJ2-1 | TRBV5-1 | once | TRBD1 | CASSRGQANNEQFF | TGCGCCAGCAGCAGGGGACAGGCAAACAATGAGCAGTTCTTC
TRBJ1-1 | TRBV18 | . | TRBD1 | CASSPGTGPNTEAFF | TGTGCCAGCTCACCAGGGACAGGGCCGAACACTGAAGCTTTCTTT
TRBJ2-3 | TRBV7-9 | . | . | CASSPLGRRDTQYF | TGTGCCAGCAGCCCCCTGGGGCGCAGAGATACGCAGTATTTT
TRBJ2-7 | TRBV10-3 | . | TRBD1 | CAISDPGQGFSYEQYF | TGTGCCATCAGTGATCCGGGACAGGGGTTCTCCTACGAGCAGTACTTC
TRBJ1-4 | TRBV28 | . | . | CASSRMGSLAEKLFF | TGTGCCAGCAGTCGGATGGGCTCGCTGGCTGAAAAACTGTTTTTT
TRBJ2-5 | TRBV6-5 | . | TRBD2 | CASSYSVSGGTETQYF | TGTGCCAGCAGTTACTCAGTATCGGGGGGGACGGAGACCCAGTACTTC
TRBJ1-2 | TRBV27 | . | TRBD1 | CASSGTGKANYGYTF | TGTGCCAGCAGTGGGACAGGAAAAGCTAACTATGGCTACACCTTC
TRBJ2-5 | TRBV7-9 | . | TRBD2 | CASSPPSGGPETQYF | TGTGCCAGCAGCCCCCCTAGCGGGGGGCCGGAGACCCAGTACTTC
TRBJ1-1 | TRBV5-4 | . | . | CASSPTGIRTEAFF | TGTGCCAGCAGCCCGACAGGAATCCGCACTGAAGCTTTCTTT
TRBJ1-2 | TRBV5-4 | . | TRBD1 | CASSGRTGADNYGYTF | TGTGCCAGCAGCGGAAGGACAGGGGCGGATAACTATGGCTACACCTTC
TRBJ1-3 | TRBV6-5 | . | . | CASSSQGNTIYF | TGTGCCAGCAGCTCCCAGGGAAACACCATATATTTT
TRBJ2-7 | TRBV6-5 | . | . | CASSNPTGTEQYF | TGTGCCAGCAGTAACCCGACAGGCACCGAGCAGTACTTC
TRBJ2-1 | TRBV9 | . | TRBD1 | CASSGDRAGQFF | TGTGCCAGCAGCGGGGACAGGGCGGGGCAGTTCTTC
TRBJ2-2 | TRBV9 | . | TRBD1 | CASSVARAGGNTGELFF | TGTGCCAGCAGCGTAGCTCGGGCAGGGGGTAACACCGGGGAGCTGTTTTTT
TRBJ2-1 | TRBV6-1 | . | TRBD1 | CASSLTGQGRNEQFF | TGTGCCAGCAGTTTAACGGGACAGGGTAGGAATGAGCAGTTCTTC
TRBJ1-5 | TRBV19 | . | TRBD1 | CASSAIWGQLNQPQHF | TGTGCCAGTAGTGCCATATGGGGACAGCTCAATCAGCCCCAGCATTTT
TRBJ1-1 | TRBV6-5 | . | . | CASSYDPTLNTEAFF | TGTGCCAGCAGTTACGACCCGACACTGAACACTGAAGCTTTCTTT
TRBJ1-5 | TRBV19 | . | . | CASTTWHDQPQHF | TGTGCCAGTACCACGTGGCACGATCAGCCCCAGCATTTT
TRBJ1-1 | TRBV6-5 | . | . | CASSYSRNTEAFF | TGTGCCAGCAGTTACTCCCGGAACACTGAAGCTTTCTTT
TRBJ1-1 | TRBV4-3 | few | . | CASSQSQTEAFF | TGCGCCAGCAGCCAATCGCAGACTGAAGCTTTCTTT
TRBJ2-4 | TRBV4-1 | . | TRBD2 | CASSQDRAERGGSRNIQYF | TGCGCCAGCAGCCAAGATCGGGCCGAGCGGGGGGGTTCACGGAACATTCAGTACTTC
TRBJ1-6 | TRBV6-5 | . | . | CASTRDTYNSPLHF | TGTGCCAGCACCAGGGACACCTATAATTCACCCCTCCACTTT
TRBJ2-2 | TRBV4-3 | . | . | CASSQEFSGRELFF | TGCGCCAGCAGCCAAGAGTTCTCGGGAAGGGAGCTGTTTTTT
TRBJ2-7 | TRBV5-1 | . | TRBD2 | CASSSNTPGLAGGTEQYF | TGCGCCAGCAGCTCTAACACTCCGGGACTAGCGGGGGGGACCGAGCAGTACTTC
TRBJ1-2 | TRBV6-5 | . | . | CASSYIRGYGYTF | TGTGCCAGCAGTTACATACGCGGGTATGGCTACACCTTC
TRBJ2-7 | TRBV7-2 | . | TRBD2 | CASSPTRGSSYEQYF | TGTGCCAGCAGCCCCACCCGCGGGAGCTCCTACGAGCAGTACTTC
TRBJ1-6 | TRBV19 | . | . | CASSIVAGMNSPLHF | TGTGCCAGTAGTATAGTAGCAGGGATGAATTCACCCCTCCACTTT
TRBJ2-7 | TRBV10-3 | . | TRBD2 | CAISDVSGGAAEQYF | TGTGCCATCAGTGATGTTAGCGGGGGGGCCGCCGAGCAGTACTTC
TRBJ1-2 | TRBV2 | few | . | CASSEVRGMWGYTF | TGTGCCAGCAGTGAAGTCCGGGGAATGTGGGGCTACACCTTC